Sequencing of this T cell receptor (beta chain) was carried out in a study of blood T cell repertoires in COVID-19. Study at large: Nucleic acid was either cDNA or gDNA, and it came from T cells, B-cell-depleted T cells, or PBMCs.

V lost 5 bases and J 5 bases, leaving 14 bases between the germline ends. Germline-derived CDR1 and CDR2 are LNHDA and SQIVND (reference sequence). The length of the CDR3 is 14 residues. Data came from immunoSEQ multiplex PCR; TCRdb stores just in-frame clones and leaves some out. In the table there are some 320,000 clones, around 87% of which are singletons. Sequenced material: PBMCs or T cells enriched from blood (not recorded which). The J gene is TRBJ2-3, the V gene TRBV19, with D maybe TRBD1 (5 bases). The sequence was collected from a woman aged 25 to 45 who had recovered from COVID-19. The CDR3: CASSLIRVGDTQYF. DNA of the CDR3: TGTGCCAGTAGTCTTATCAGGGTTGGAGATACGCAGTATTTT. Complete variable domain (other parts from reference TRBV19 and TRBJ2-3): DGGITQSPKYLFRKEGQNVTLSCEQNLNHDAMYWYRQDPGQGLRLIYYSQIVNDFQKGDIAEGYSVSREKKESFPLTVTSAQKNPTAFYLCASSLIRVGDTQYFGPGTRLTVL.